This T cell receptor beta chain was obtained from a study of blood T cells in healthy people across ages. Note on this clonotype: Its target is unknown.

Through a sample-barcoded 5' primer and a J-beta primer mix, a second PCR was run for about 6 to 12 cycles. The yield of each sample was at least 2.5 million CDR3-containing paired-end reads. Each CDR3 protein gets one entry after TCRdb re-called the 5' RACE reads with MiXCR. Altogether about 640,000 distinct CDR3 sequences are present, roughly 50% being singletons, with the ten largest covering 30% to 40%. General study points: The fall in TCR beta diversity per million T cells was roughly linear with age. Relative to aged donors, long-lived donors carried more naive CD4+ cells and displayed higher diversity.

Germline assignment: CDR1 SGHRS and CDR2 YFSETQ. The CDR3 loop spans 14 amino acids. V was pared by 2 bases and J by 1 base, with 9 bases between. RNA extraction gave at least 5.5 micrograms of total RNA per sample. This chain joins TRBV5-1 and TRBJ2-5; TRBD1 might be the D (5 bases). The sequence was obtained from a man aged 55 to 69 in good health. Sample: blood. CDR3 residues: CASSFQGVQETQYF. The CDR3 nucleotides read TGCGCCAGCAGCTTCCAAGGGGTCCAAGAGACCCAGTACTTC.